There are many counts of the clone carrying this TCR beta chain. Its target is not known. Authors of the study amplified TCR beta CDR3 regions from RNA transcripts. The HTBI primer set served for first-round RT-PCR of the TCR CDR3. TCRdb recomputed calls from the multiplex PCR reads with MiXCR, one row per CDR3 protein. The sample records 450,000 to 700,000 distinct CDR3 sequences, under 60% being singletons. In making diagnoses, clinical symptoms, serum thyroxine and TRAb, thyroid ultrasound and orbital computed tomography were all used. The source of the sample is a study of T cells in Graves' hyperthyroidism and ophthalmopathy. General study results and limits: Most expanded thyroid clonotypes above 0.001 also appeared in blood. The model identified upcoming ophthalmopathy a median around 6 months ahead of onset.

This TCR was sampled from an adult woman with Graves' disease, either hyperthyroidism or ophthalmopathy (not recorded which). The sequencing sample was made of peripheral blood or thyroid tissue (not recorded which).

The CDR3 DNA follows: TGTGCCAGCAGTAAGCAGCAGGAGGAGGGCTACACCTTC. Translated: CASSKQQEEGYTF. V is TRBV6-2 or TRBV6-3 and J is TRBJ1-2; D not resolved. Germline V gene sequence: CDR1 MNHEY, CDR2 SVGEGT. The ends were cut back, 5 bases at V and 8 bases at J, with 15 bases in the middle. CDR3 length: 13 residues.